The 28 T cell receptor beta chains below come from one sample, sequenced in a study of blood T cell repertoires in COVID-19 (dated by TCRdb to about 2020). Library method: the immunoSEQ multiplex PCR assay. TCRdb provides this immuneACCESS table in a form limited to in-frame rearrangements. Some clones are lacking; in checked studies, under half of them reflect an unresolved V gene, and why the rest are absent is not known. Here the sample has hundreds of thousands of clones; 87% occur a single time. The top ten clones comprise 6% to 7% of the sample. The sample was PBMCs or T cells enriched from blood (not recorded which). All receptors come from a woman in her thirties or forties who had recovered from COVID-19.

This clone has more than one count but fewer than ten. This chain uses TRBV3-1 (or the pseudogene TRBV3-2) with TRBJ1-2, with D perhaps TRBD1 (5 bases). V gave up 1 base and J gave up 8 bases, with 14 bases separating them. This CDR3 has 14 residues. Germline values: CDR1 LGHDT, CDR2 YNNKEL (reference sequence). CDR3: CASSQGLGARGYTF. CDR3 nucleotide sequence: TGTGCCAGCAGCCAAGGGCTAGGGGCCAGGGGCTACACCTTC.

The V call is TRBV2, the J call TRBJ2-5, with TRBD2 identical over 11 bases. J gave up 5 bases and V 3 bases, and 8 bases lay outside the gene matches. Germline CDR1 reads SNHLY; CDR2 reads FYNNEI. CDR3 length: 16 residues. As DNA, the CDR3 is TGTGCCAGCAGTGATGGAATAGCGGGAGGGCAGGAGACCCAGTACTTC. It yields the protein CASSDGIAGGQETQYF.

This rearrangement joins TRBV24-1 to TRBJ2-1, with 7 bases identical to TRBD2. The V gene's germline CDR1 is KGHDR and CDR2 SFDVKD. CDR3 length: 16 amino acids. Trimming at V came to 3 bases and at J to 2 bases, leaving 6 bases not matched to a gene. The chain's CDR3 is CATSDKLADPYNEQFF. CDR3 in DNA: TGTGCCACCAGTGATAAGCTAGCGGATCCCTACAATGAGCAGTTCTTC.

The rearrangement uses TRBV6-5 and TRBJ1-1, with a weak D call TRBD1 (6 bases). The germline gives CDR1 MNHEY, CDR2 SVGAGI. Trimming pared 6 bases from V and 10 bases from J, leaving 15 bases between. CDR3 length: 12 amino acids. The CDR3 nucleotides read TGTGCCAGCAGATCTACAGGGTCCGGAGCTTTCTTT. Residues: CASRSTGSGAFF.

The rearrangement joins TRBV19 to TRBJ2-3, with D perhaps matching TRBD2 (6 bases). Between the trimmed V and J ends, which lost 4 bases and 1 base, there was a span of 12 bases. CDR1 is LNHDA, CDR2 SQIVND, per germline (reference sequence). This CDR3 has 15 residues. CDR3 nucleotides: TGTGCCAGTAGTACGTGGGACTCCCGCACAGATACGCAGTATTTT. Translation: CASSTWDSRTDTQYF.

V is TRBV7-9 and J is TRBJ2-5; 9 bases are a match to TRBD2. This CDR3 contains 15 residues. Germline assignment: CDR1 SEHNR and CDR2 FQNEAQ (reference sequence). With V trimmed by 3 bases and J by 4 bases, 6 bases remained unmatched. Here the CDR3 DNA reads TGTGCCAGCAGCTTGATAGCGGGAGTTTTAGAGACCCAGTACTTC. Translation gives CASSLIAGVLETQYF.

This chain joins TRBV3-1 (or the pseudogene TRBV3-2) and TRBJ2-7; TRBD1 aligns across 10 bases. Germline V gene lookup returns CDR1 LGHDT and CDR2 YNNKEL (reference sequence). This CDR3 contains 14 residues. V was clipped by 4 bases and J by 4 bases; unmatched bases: 4. The CDR3 loop is CASSPRQGAYEQYF. The CDR3 DNA reads TGTGCCAGCAGCCCTCGACAGGGGGCTTACGAGCAGTACTTC.

The rearrangement uses TRBV5-1 and TRBJ2-7; TRBD2 aligns across 10 bases. Germline loops: CDR1 SGHRS, CDR2 YFSETQ. The J segment lost 6 bases and the V segment lost 4 bases, leaving 7 bases of the junction unmatched. The CDR3 runs to 14 residues. The CDR3 protein is CASSGGLALSEQYF. The CDR3 region has the DNA TGCGCCAGCAGCGGGGGACTAGCGCTTTCCGAGCAGTACTTC.

In this sample, this clone turned up a few times. The chain links TRBV18 to TRBJ2-3; D might be TRBD2 (6 bases). The CDR3 is 14 residues long. Germline CDR1 KGHSH, CDR2 LQKENI. With 3 bases removed from V and 1 base from J, the gap between germline ends came to 8 bases. As DNA, the CDR3 is TGTGCCAGCTCACCCTCGGGAGGCACAGATACGCAGTATTTT. Translated, it gives CASSPSGGTDTQYF.

The CDR3, as DNA: TGTGCCAGCAGCGTAGTACAGGGAGTGAACACTGAAGCTTTCTTT. Translated, it gives CASSVVQGVNTEAFF. The V and J genes are TRBV9 and TRBJ1-1; D is possibly TRBD1 (6 bases). The V end lost 0 bases, the J end lost 0 bases, and 9 bases lay between the germline ends. Germline CDR1 and CDR2: SGDLS and YYNGEE. This CDR3 contains 15 residues.

The J gene is TRBJ2-7, the V gene TRBV28; 8 bases map to TRBD2. Germline lookup yields CDR1 MDHEN and CDR2 SYDVKM. Trimming took 3 bases from V and 2 from J; bases not matched to a gene: 0. The CDR3 consists of 13 residues. CDR3 sequence reads: CASSFGRAYEQYF. The DNA of the CDR3 is TGTGCCAGCAGTTTCGGGAGGGCCTACGAGCAGTACTTC.

This rearrangement joins TRBV18 to TRBJ2-7, with D perhaps TRBD1 (6 bases). The CDR3 covers 14 residues. The germline V gene has CDR1 KGHSH and CDR2 LQKENI. V was clipped by 3 bases and J by 2 bases, with 11 bases between them. CDR3 protein: CASSPSGQTYEQYF. The CDR3 coding sequence is TGTGCCAGCTCACCCTCTGGACAGACCTACGAGCAGTACTTC.

This sequence joins TRBV19 and TRBJ2-1, with 9 nucleotides matching TRBD1. The CDR3 loop spans 15 amino acids. Germline CDR1 and CDR2: LNHDA and SQIVND (reference sequence). V shed 2 bases and J 5 bases; nucleotides not matched to a gene: 4. The CDR3 DNA follows: TGTGCCAGTAGTATATTCGGGACAGGGAACAATGAGCAGTTCTTC. Its protein product is CASSIFGTGNNEQFF. Complete variable domain (other parts from reference TRBV19 and TRBJ2-1): DGGITQSPKYLFRKEGQNVTLSCEQNLNHDAMYWYRQDPGQGLRLIYYSQIVNDFQKGDIAEGYSVSREKKESFPLTVTSAQKNPTAFYLCASSIFGTGNNEQFFGPGTRLTVL.

The CDR3 region has the DNA TGTGCCAGCAGCACAGGGCCCACCGAAAAACTGTTTTTT. It codes for CASSTGPTEKLFF. V and J are TRBV5-4 and TRBJ1-4; TRBD1 is a possible D gene (6 bases). Germline loops: CDR1 SGHNT, CDR2 YYREEE (reference sequence). Trimming removed 4 bases at V and 8 bases at J, with 12 bases between. The length of the CDR3 is 13 residues.

V gene TRBV29-1 combines with J gene TRBJ1-5, with 10 bases matching TRBD1. Trimming took 7 bases from V and 0 from J; bases not matched to a gene: 6. This CDR3 region has 15 residues. CDR1 and CDR2 (germline): SQVTM, ANQGSEA. The CDR3 loop reads CSAKTGGGSNQPQHF. The CDR3 DNA follows: TGCAGCGCGAAGACAGGGGGCGGTAGCAATCAGCCCCAGCATTTT.

The chain links TRBV7-2 to TRBJ1-2; D perhaps matches TRBD1 (6 bases). There are 13 residues in the CDR3. Per germline, CDR1 SGHTA and CDR2 FQGNSA. Trimming took off 1 base at V and 6 bases at J, with 9 bases between the two ends. CDR3 sequence reads: CASSLGGGDGYTF. The CDR3 DNA follows: TGTGCCAGCAGCTTAGGAGGGGGAGATGGCTACACCTTC. The full variable domain, its missing parts supplied by reference TRBV7-2 and TRBJ1-2, is GAGVSQSPSNKVTEKGKDVELRCDPISGHTALYWYRQSLGQGLEFLIYFQGNSAPDKSGLPSDRFSAERTGGSVSTLTIQRTQQEDSAVYLCASSLGGGDGYTFGSGTRLTVV.

V and J are TRBV18 and TRBJ1-1; D remains ambiguous. Germline-derived CDR1 and CDR2 are KGHSH and LQKENI. The CDR3 extends over 13 amino acids. V was pared by 3 bases and J by 3 bases, with 8 bases between. The DNA for the CDR3 is TGTGCCAGCTCACCGTACGGAGACACTGAAGCTTTCTTT. Residues: CASSPYGDTEAFF.

The CDR3 is CASRPYRGRPDTQYF. Written as DNA, the CDR3 is TGTGCCAGCAGACCCTATAGGGGGCGCCCAGATACGCAGTATTTT. The chain joins TRBV28 to TRBJ2-3, with TRBD1 matching 7 bases. The J segment lost 4 bases and the V segment lost 6 bases, leaving 10 bases of the junction unmatched. This CDR3 region has 15 residues. CDR1 and CDR2 (germline): MDHEN, SYDVKM.

The rearrangement links TRBV11-3 to TRBJ1-1, with D unclear. This CDR3 spans 14 amino acids. The V gene's germline CDR1 is SGHNT and CDR2 YENEEA. Trimming shortened V by 5 bases and J by 1 base, and 11 bases separated the two germline ends. CDR3 nucleotides: TGTGCCAGCAGCCTAGCGGGAGCGAACACTGAAGCTTTCTTT. Protein sequence: CASSLAGANTEAFF.

This clone was detected only once. The chain joins TRBV9 to TRBJ2-3; possible D gene TRBD1, 6 bases. Trimming took 3 bases from V and 0 from J, leaving 23 bases between them. CDR1 is SGDLS and CDR2 is YYNGEE in the germline V gene. The CDR3 totals 19 residues. The CDR3 is CASSGAPGHAPSSTDTQYF. The CDR3 coding sequence is TGTGCCAGCAGCGGGGCGCCGGGACATGCCCCATCTAGCACAGATACGCAGTATTTT. The whole variable domain, remainder taken from reference TRBV9 and TRBJ2-3, is DSGVTQTPKHLITATGQRVTLRCSPRSGDLSVYWYQQSLDQGLQFLIQYYNGEERAKGNILERFSAQQFPDLHSELNLSSLELGDSALYFCASSGAPGHAPSSTDTQYFGPGTRLTVL.

The J gene is TRBJ2-7, the V gene TRBV5-4, with TRBD2 matching over 8 bases. The CDR3 has 14 amino acids. V was pared by 2 bases and J by 4 bases, with 5 bases of the junction left unmatched. From germline, CDR1 is SGHNT and CDR2 YYREEE (reference sequence). The CDR3 DNA reads TGTGCCAGCAGCTTCGAGCGGGAGAAGTACGAGCAGTACTTC. It codes for CASSFEREKYEQYF.

The gene calls are TRBV6-2 or TRBV6-3 and TRBJ2-7, with 8 bases fitting TRBD2. The CDR3 length is 16 residues. Trimming removed 1 base from V and 2 bases from J; junction bases left unmatched: 7. Germline CDR1 MNHEY, CDR2 SVGEGT. The CDR3 here is CASSYLAGGGAYEQYF. Written as DNA, the CDR3 is TGTGCCAGCAGTTACTTGGCGGGAGGAGGGGCCTACGAGCAGTACTTC.

The CDR3 loop is CATSSPGHNNSPLHF. The CDR3 region has the DNA TGTGCCACCAGCTCTCCGGGACACAATAATTCACCCCTCCACTTT. The rearrangement joins TRBV15 to TRBJ1-6; TRBD1 might be the D (6 bases). The V and J ends lost 5 bases and 5 bases respectively, with 13 bases between them. Germline assignment: CDR1 LNHNV and CDR2 YYDKDF (reference sequence). The CDR3 totals 15 residues.

The CDR3 spells CASNTQGEPLHF. CDR3 nucleotides: TGTGCCAGCAACACGCAGGGGGAACCCCTCCACTTT. The chain carries TRBV5-4 and TRBJ1-6, with 7 bases that match TRBD1. Germline V gene sequence: CDR1 SGHNT, CDR2 YYREEE (reference sequence). CDR3 length: 12 amino acids. V lost 6 bases to trimming and J lost 12 bases; unmatched junction nucleotides: 6.

The chain combines TRBV19 with TRBJ2-5; D not certain. The V end was cut by 3 bases, the J end by 1 base, with 9 bases between. The germline V gene has CDR1 LNHDA and CDR2 SQIVND (reference sequence). This CDR3 is built from 14 residues. The CDR3 DNA is TGTGCCAGTAGTATGGCGGAAACCCAAGAGACCCAGTACTTC. Its protein product is CASSMAETQETQYF.

The chain has TRBV29-1 and TRBJ1-4; 9 positions agree with TRBD1. The ends lost 6 bases at V and 4 bases at J; junction bases unmatched: 6. Looked up from germline, CDR1 is SQVTM and CDR2 is ANQGSEA. The CDR3 is 14 amino acids. Here the CDR3 DNA reads TGCAGCGTCGCGGGACAGGGCCTTAATGAAAAACTGTTTTTT. It yields the protein CSVAGQGLNEKLFF.

The chain is built from TRBV7-6 and TRBJ2-2; maybe TRBD2 (5 bases). Per germline, CDR1 SGHVS and CDR2 FNYEAQ. V was clipped by 0 bases and J by 4 bases, with 15 bases between them. This CDR3 has 17 amino acids. CDR3 nucleotides: TGTGCCAGCAGCTTAGCGCTAGGGCAAGGAGGCACCGGGGAGCTGTTTTTT. It codes for CASSLALGQGGTGELFF.

The chain employs TRBV7-2 and TRBJ1-5; TRBD1 is a possible D gene (6 bases). V gave up 8 bases and J gave up 1 base, with 18 bases separating them. The CDR3 is 16 amino acids. The germline V gene has CDR1 SGHTA and CDR2 FQGNSA. CDR3 in DNA: TGTGCCAGCTCCCACCTCGGGGGGGCGAGCAATCAGCCCCAGCATTTT. Translation gives CASSHLGGASNQPQHF. Full variable domain (rest looked up from reference TRBV7-2 and TRBJ1-5): GAGVSQSPSNKVTEKGKDVELRCDPISGHTALYWYRQSLGQGLEFLIYFQGNSAPDKSGLPSDRFSAERTGGSVSTLTIQRTQQEDSAVYLCASSHLGGASNQPQHFGDGTRLSIL.